The present T cell receptor (beta chain) was sequenced within a study of CD8 T cells in ankylosing spondylitis. Remarks on this clonotype: A much bigger clone sits one base away, suggesting this may be a read error. The CDR3 end shows no conserved phenylalanine or tryptophan, and so a read error is likely.

CDR1 MNHNS and CDR2 SASEGT come from the germline V gene. The CDR3 is 14 residues long. Trimming took off 8 bases at V and 5 bases at J, with 16 bases between the two ends. TCRdb recomputed calls from the 5' RACE reads with MiXCR, one row per CDR3 protein. This table holds under 300,000 distinct CDR3 sequences, 18% found once. The source material was blood, either unsorted or a sorted T cell fraction (not recorded which). This clonotype originated in a male donor with ankylosing spondylitis or in good health (not recorded which). The rearrangement uses TRBV6-1 and TRBJ1-5; D unresolved. In nucleotides, the CDR3 is TGTGCCAGCGGAGTTTGGCAGGAGTATCAGCCCCAGCATGTT. It yields the protein CASGVWQEYQPQHV.